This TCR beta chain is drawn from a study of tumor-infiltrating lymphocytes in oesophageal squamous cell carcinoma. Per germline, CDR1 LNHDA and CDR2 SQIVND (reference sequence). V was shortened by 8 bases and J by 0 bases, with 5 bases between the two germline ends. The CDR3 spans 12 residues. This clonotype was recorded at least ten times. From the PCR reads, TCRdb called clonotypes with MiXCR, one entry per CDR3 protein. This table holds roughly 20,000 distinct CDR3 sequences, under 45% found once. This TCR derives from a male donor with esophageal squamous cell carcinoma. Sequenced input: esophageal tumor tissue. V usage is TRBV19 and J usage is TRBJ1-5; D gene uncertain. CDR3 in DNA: TGTGCCAGTTGCACTAGCAATCAGCCCCAGCATTTT. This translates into CASCTSNQPQHF.